Listed below are T cell receptor beta chains from one sample, sequenced in a study of OX40 agonist ivuxolimab in advanced cancers. Data came from immunoSEQ multiplex PCR; TCRdb stores just in-frame clones and leaves some out. Of about 47,000 clones in the sample, around 90% were seen once. Source: CD4+ or CD8+ T cells sorted from blood, taken in a trial of the OX40 agonist ivuxolimab. The receptor set was obtained from an adult with an advanced solid tumor such as melanoma, head and neck, liver or kidney cancer. Each CDR3 is given with its conserved first and last residue. Fields, in order: clone size, CDR3 length, D gene, J gene, V gene, CDR3 DNA, CDR3 protein. D genes are given only for firm matches. Clone size, where shown, is once, few, many, or a class for clones that have expanded.

- 13 TRBD1 TRBJ1-2 TRBV6-6 TGTGCCAGCAGTCACGACAGGGATTATGGCTACACCTTC CASSHDRDYGYTF
- 13 - TRBJ2-1 TRBV4-1 TGCGCCAGCAGCCAGGGCTTCAAGAATGAGCAGTTCTTC CASSQGFKNEQFF
few 15 TRBD2 TRBJ2-7 TRBV7-2 TGTGCCAGCAGCTGGTATAGCGGGAGGCCCTACGAGCAGTACTTC CASSWYSGRPYEQYF
once 14 TRBD2 TRBJ2-1 TRBV19 TGTGCCACGAGACTAGCGGGAGGCAAGAATGAGCAGTTCTTC CATRLAGGKNEQFF
- 14 TRBD2 TRBJ2-5 TRBV2 TGTGCCAGCAGTGAGATGGGAGCGGGGTGGACCCAGTACTTC CASSEMGAGWTQYF
- 16 - TRBJ2-5 TRBV21-1 TGTGCCAGCAGCAAAGCCACAGTAAGGCAGTGGGAGACCCAGTACTTC CASSKATVRQWETQYF
- 16 TRBD2 TRBJ2-1 TRBV9 TGTGCCAGCAGCGTCCTCGGGACTAGCGGGAGTGGCGGGCAGTTCTTC CASSVLGTSGSGGQFF
- 16 - TRBJ2-2 TRBV4-2 TGTGCCAGCAGCCACGGCGGGGCCCCCAACACCGGGGAGCTGTTTTTT CASSHGGAPNTGELFF
once 12 - TRBJ2-1 TRBV2 TGTGCCAGCAGTGGGTCCCTAGTAAAGCAGTTCTTC CASSGSLVKQFF
- 15 - TRBJ1-2 TRBV5-1 TGCGCCAGCAGCTTGGGTGACAGCCTTAACTATGGCTACACCTTC CASSLGDSLNYGYTF
- 14 TRBD1 TRBJ2-7 TRBV5-1 TGCGCCAGCAGCTTGGGCGCCCCAGGGGGCGAGCAGTACTTC CASSLGAPGGEQYF
- 16 TRBD1 TRBJ2-7 TRBV23-1 TGCGCCAGCAGTCACCCGGGACAGAAAAACTCCTACGAGCAGTACTTC CASSHPGQKNSYEQYF
medium-sized 14 - TRBJ1-1 TRBV4-1 TGCGCCAGCAGTGTACGGACCGAGGGGACTGAAGCTTTCTTT CASSVRTEGTEAFF
- 16 TRBD2 TRBJ2-3 TRBV28 TGTGCCAGCAGTTTATGGGGAGGGTCAAGCACAGATACGCAGTATTTT CASSLWGGSSTDTQYF
- 13 - TRBJ1-4 TRBV6-5 TGTGCCAGCAGGGACTCAAGAGGGGGAAAACTGTTTTTT CASRDSRGGKLFF
few 15 - TRBJ1-5 TRBV2 TGTGCCAGCAGTGGGAGACAAGTCCCTAATCAGCCCCAGCATTTT CASSGRQVPNQPQHF
once 13 - TRBJ1-1 TRBV29-1 TGCAGCGTTTCACAGGGAATTACGACTGAAGCTTTCTTT CSVSQGITTEAFF
- 13 - TRBJ1-1 TRBV6-6 TGTGCCAGCAGTTCCCATATGAACACTGAAGCTTTCTTT CASSSHMNTEAFF